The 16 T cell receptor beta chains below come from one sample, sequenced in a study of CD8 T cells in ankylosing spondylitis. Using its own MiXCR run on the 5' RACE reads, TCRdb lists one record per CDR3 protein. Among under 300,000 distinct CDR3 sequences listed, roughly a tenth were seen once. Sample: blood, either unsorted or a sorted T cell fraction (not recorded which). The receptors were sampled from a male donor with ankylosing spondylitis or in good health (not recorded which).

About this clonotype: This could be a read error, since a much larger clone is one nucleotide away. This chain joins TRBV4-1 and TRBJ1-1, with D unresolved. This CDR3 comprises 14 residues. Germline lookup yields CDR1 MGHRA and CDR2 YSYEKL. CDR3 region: CASSQDILNTAAFF. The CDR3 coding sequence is TGCGCCAGCAGCCAAGACATTTTGAACACTGCAGCTTTCTTT.

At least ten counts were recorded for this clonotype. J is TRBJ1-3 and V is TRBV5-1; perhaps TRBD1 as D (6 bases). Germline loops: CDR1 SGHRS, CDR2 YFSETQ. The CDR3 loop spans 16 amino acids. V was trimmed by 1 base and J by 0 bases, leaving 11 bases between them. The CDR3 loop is CASSLNGGPSGNTIYF. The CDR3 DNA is TGCGCCAGCAGCTTGAACGGGGGGCCCTCTGGAAACACCATATATTTT. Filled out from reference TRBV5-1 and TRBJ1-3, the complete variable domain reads KAGVTQTPRYLIKTRGQQVTLSCSPISGHRSVSWYQQTPGQGLQFLFEYFSETQRNKGNFPGRFSGRQFSNSRSEMNVSTLELGDSALYLCASSLNGGPSGNTIYFGEGSWLTVV.

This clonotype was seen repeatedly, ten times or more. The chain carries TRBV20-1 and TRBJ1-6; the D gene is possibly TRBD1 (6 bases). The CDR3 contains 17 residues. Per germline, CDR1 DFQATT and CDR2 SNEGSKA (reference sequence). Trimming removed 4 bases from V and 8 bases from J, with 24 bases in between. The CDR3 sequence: CSAIPSGEVLYDSPLHF. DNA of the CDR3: TGCAGTGCTATACCGTCAGGGGAAGTTCTATATGATTCACCCCTCCACTTT.

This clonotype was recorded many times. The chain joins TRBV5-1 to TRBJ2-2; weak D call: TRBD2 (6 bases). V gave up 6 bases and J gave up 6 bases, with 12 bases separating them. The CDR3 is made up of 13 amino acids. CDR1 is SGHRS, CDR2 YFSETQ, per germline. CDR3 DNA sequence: TGCGCCAGCAAGGGTGCGGGACCCGGGGAGCTGTTTTTT. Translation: CASKGAGPGELFF. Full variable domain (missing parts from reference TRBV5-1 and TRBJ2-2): KAGVTQTPRYLIKTRGQQVTLSCSPISGHRSVSWYQQTPGQGLQFLFEYFSETQRNKGNFPGRFSGRQFSNSRSEMNVSTLELGDSALYLCASKGAGPGELFFGEGSRLTVL.

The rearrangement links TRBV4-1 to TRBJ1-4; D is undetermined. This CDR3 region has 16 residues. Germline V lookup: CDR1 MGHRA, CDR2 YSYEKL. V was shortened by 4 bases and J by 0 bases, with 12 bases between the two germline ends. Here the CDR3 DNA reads TGCGCCAGCAGCCCCGGACCCGGGGCAACTAATGAAAAACTGTTTTTT. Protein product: CASSPGPGATNEKLFF.

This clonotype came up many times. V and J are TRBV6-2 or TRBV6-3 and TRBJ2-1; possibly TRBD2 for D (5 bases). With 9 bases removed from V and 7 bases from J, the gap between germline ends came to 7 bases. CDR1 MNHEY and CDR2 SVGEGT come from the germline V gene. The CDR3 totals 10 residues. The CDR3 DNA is TGTGCCAGGACGGGGAATGAGCAGTTCTTC. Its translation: CARTGNEQFF.

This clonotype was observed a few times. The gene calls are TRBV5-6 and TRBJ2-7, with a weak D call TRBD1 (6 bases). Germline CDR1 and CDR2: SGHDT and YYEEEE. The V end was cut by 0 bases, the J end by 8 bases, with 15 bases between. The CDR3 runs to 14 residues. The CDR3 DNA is TGTGCCAGCAGCTTGGGGGACACGCTAATCCAGCAGTACTTC. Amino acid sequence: CASSLGDTLIQQYF. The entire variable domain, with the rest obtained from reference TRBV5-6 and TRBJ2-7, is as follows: DAGVTQSPTHLIKTRGQQVTLRCSPKSGHDTVSWYQQALGQGPQFIFQYYEEEERQRGNFPDRFSGHQFPNYSSELNVNALLLGDSALYLCASSLGDTLIQQYFGPGTRLTVT.

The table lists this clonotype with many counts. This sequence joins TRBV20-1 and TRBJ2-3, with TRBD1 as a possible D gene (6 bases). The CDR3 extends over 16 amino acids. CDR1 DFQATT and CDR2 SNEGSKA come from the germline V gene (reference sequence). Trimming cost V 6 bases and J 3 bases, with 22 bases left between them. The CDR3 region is CSAQDRGSWITDTQYF. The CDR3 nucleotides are TGCAGTGCCCAGGACAGAGGGTCATGGATAACAGATACGCAGTATTTT.

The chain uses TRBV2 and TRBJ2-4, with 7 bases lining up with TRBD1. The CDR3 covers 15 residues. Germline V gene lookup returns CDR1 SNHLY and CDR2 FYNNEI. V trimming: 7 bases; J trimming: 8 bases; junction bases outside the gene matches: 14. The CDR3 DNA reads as TGTGCCAGCAAATCTCCGACAGGGAAGATTGACATTCAGTACTTC. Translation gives CASKSPTGKIDIQYF. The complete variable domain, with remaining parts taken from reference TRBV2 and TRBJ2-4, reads EPEVTQTPSHQVTQMGQEVILRCVPISNHLYFYWYRQILGQKVEFLVSFYNNEISEKSEIFDDQFSVERPDGSNFTLKIRSTKLEDSAMYFCASKSPTGKIDIQYFGAGTRLSVL.

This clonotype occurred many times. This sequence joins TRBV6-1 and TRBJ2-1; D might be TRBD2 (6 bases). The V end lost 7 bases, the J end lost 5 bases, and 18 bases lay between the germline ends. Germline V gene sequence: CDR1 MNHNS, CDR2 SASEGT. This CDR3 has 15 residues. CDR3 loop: CASNPTSWINNEQFF. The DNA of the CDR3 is TGTGCCAGCAACCCTACTAGCTGGATTAACAATGAGCAGTTCTTC.

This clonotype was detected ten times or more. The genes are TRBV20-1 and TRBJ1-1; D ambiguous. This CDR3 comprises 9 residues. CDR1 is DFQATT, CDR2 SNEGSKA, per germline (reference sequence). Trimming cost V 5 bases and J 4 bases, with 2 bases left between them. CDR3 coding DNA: TGCAGTGCTGGCACTGAAGCTTTCTTT. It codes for CSAGTEAFF.

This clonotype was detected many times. For the CDR3, the DNA is TGTGCCAGCAGCCCAAAATGGCAGGGAGGAAACAACTATGGCTACACCTTC. This gives the protein CASSPKWQGGNNYGYTF. This sequence joins TRBV28 and TRBJ1-2; possible D gene TRBD1, 5 bases. The CDR3 covers 17 residues. Per germline, CDR1 MDHEN and CDR2 SYDVKM. V shed 6 bases and J shed 2 bases, with 22 bases lying between them.

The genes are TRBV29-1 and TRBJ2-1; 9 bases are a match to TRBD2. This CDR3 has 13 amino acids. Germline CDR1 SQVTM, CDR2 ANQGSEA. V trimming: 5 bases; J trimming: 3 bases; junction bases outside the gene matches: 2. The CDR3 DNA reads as TGCAGCGTTAGTAGCGGGAGCTACAATGAGCAGTTCTTC. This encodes CSVSSGSYNEQFF.

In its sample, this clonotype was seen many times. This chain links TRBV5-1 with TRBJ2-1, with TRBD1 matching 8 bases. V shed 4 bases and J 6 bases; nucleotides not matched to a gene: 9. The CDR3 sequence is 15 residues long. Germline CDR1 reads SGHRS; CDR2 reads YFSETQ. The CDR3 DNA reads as TGCGCCAGCAGCGTGACAGGGGACTCAGGCAATGAGCAGTTCTTC. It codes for CASSVTGDSGNEQFF. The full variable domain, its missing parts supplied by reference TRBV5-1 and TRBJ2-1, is KAGVTQTPRYLIKTRGQQVTLSCSPISGHRSVSWYQQTPGQGLQFLFEYFSETQRNKGNFPGRFSGRQFSNSRSEMNVSTLELGDSALYLCASSVTGDSGNEQFFGPGTRLTVL.

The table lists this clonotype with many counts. In DNA form, the CDR3 reads TGCAGTGCTAGAAGTGTTGGGGCGGGAACTAATGAAAAACTGTTTTTT. The encoded protein is CSARSVGAGTNEKLFF. The rearrangement uses TRBV20-1 and TRBJ1-4, with TRBD1 as a possible D gene (5 bases). Deletions cut 2 bases from V and 1 base from J, with 14 bases between. This CDR3 comprises 16 residues. The germline gives CDR1 DFQATT, CDR2 SNEGSKA (reference sequence).

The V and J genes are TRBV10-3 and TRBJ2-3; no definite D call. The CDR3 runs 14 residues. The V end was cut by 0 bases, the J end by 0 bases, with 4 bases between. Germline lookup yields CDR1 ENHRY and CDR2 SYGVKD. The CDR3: CAISESPSTDTQYF. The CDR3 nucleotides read TGTGCCATCAGTGAGTCGCCCAGCACAGATACGCAGTATTTT.